One sample yielded the 20 T cell receptor beta chains listed below, sequenced in a study of T cell responses to AZD1222 COVID-19 vaccine. The data were produced by immunoSEQ multiplex PCR, yet TCRdb's version contains in-frame clones alone and is incomplete. Among about 100,000 clones listed, about 88% were seen once. The input for sequencing was peripheral blood, taken on day 0 of AZD1222 vaccination. The receptors stem from an adult in good health.

V is TRBV5-1 and J is TRBJ2-1; possibly TRBD2 for D (6 bases). Germline V CDR1 and CDR2: SGHRS, YFSETQ. Trimming took off 0 bases at V and 3 bases at J, with 13 bases between the two ends. The CDR3 totals 16 residues. The CDR3 region has the DNA TGCGCCAGCAGCTTGGCTAGTGGGGGGAACTACAATGAGCAGTTCTTC. Amino acid sequence: CASSLASGGNYNEQFF.

The chain has TRBV19 and TRBJ2-3, with TRBD2 matching over 9 bases. V lost 7 bases and J lost 4; bases outside the gene matches: 9. CDR1 and CDR2 (germline): LNHDA, SQIVND (reference sequence). This CDR3 has 15 amino acids. The CDR3 DNA sequence: TGTGCCAGTAACAAAAGCGGGAGGCTCGCAGATACGCAGTATTTT. Protein sequence: CASNKSGRLADTQYF.

J is TRBJ2-2 and V is TRBV11-2; 8 bases line up with TRBD2. Trimming removed 5 bases from V and 1 base from J; junction bases left unmatched: 6. Looked up from germline, CDR1 is SGHAT and CDR2 is FQNNGV. CDR3 size: 16 residues. This CDR3 reads CASSLPGTRNTGELFF. CDR3 DNA sequence: TGTGCCAGCAGCCTTCCCGGGACTAGGAACACCGGGGAGCTGTTTTTT.

The CDR3 bases are TGTGCCAGCAGTTTTGACAGGGGGCAGCAGTACTTC. This gives the protein CASSFDRGQQYF. The rearrangement joins TRBV28 to TRBJ2-7, with 10 bases matching TRBD1. Per the germline V gene, CDR1 is MDHEN and CDR2 is SYDVKM. After removal of 3 bases from V and 8 bases from J, the junction contained 1 base not matched to a gene. The CDR3 has 12 amino acids.

The genes are TRBV5-1 and TRBJ2-1; D gene unclear. Trimming took 4 bases from V and 7 from J, leaving 12 bases between them. Germline V gives CDR1 SGHRS, CDR2 YFSETQ. This CDR3 has 13 residues. CDR3 in amino acids: CASSPSNRNEQFF. CDR3 DNA sequence: TGCGCCAGCAGCCCCTCCAATCGAAATGAGCAGTTCTTC.

The CDR3 protein is CASGQGSSYEQYF. As DNA, the CDR3 is TGTGCCAGCGGCCAGGGTAGCTCCTACGAGCAGTACTTC. The V call is TRBV28, the J call TRBJ2-7; D might be TRBD1 (5 bases). Per germline, CDR1 MDHEN and CDR2 SYDVKM. The CDR3 is 13 residues long. Trimming took off 8 bases at V and 0 bases at J, with 11 bases between the two ends.

The chain is built from TRBV28 and TRBJ1-2, with a tentative D call TRBD1 (5 bases). This CDR3 is 12 amino acids long. The V end was cut by 6 bases, the J end by 5 bases, with 10 bases between. Germline V CDR1 and CDR2: MDHEN, SYDVKM. DNA for the CDR3: TGTGCCAGCAGCAGTACAGGTTATGGCTACACCTTC. The encoded protein is CASSSTGYGYTF.

DNA for the CDR3: TGTGCCAGCAGCCTGGGACAGGCCAGCTGGGGGGGATCACCCCTCCACTTT. Encoded protein: CASSLGQASWGGSPLHF. The chain carries TRBV5-6 and TRBJ1-6; 8 bases agree with TRBD1. The germline CDR1 and CDR2 sequences are SGHDT and YYEEEE. This CDR3 has 17 amino acids. The trim removed 4 bases at V and 10 bases at J, leaving 16 bases unmatched. Together with reference TRBV5-6 and TRBJ1-6, the CDR3 gives the full variable domain: DAGVTQSPTHLIKTRGQQVTLRCSPKSGHDTVSWYQQALGQGPQFIFQYYEEEERQRGNFPDRFSGHQFPNYSSELNVNALLLGDSALYLCASSLGQASWGGSPLHFGNGTRLTVT.

The chain is built from TRBV7-3 and TRBJ1-1; no reliable D call. CDR1 is SGHTA, CDR2 FQGTGA, per germline. Trimming took 5 bases from V and 1 from J, leaving 14 bases between them. This CDR3 region has 15 residues. CDR3 region: CASSPGGVPNTEAFF. Written as DNA, the CDR3 is TGTGCCAGCAGCCCCGGTGGGGTTCCGAACACTGAAGCTTTCTTT.

This chain links TRBV6-5 with TRBJ2-1, with 8 positions matching TRBD2. The CDR3 is 14 amino acids. Germline CDR1 reads MNHEY; CDR2 reads SVGAGI. Trimming cost V 11 bases and J 8 bases; bases outside gene matches: 14. CDR3 protein: CAARSSGAIYEQFF. The DNA of the CDR3 is TGTGCCGCGAGAAGTAGCGGGGCCATCTATGAGCAGTTCTTC.

This chain links TRBV11-2 with TRBJ2-7; D is uncertain. CDR3 length: 16 residues. Trimming took 4 bases from V and 2 from J, leaving 18 bases between them. Per the germline V gene, CDR1 is SGHAT and CDR2 is FQNNGV. The CDR3 DNA reads TGTGCCAGCAGCTCCACCCGGCAGGCGTCCCCCTACGAGCAGTACTTC. Translating gives CASSSTRQASPYEQYF.

The chain couples TRBV5-4 to TRBJ1-6; unclear D gene. Trimming shortened V by 1 base and J by 3 bases, and 8 bases separated the two germline ends. The germline CDR1 and CDR2 sequences are SGHNT and YYREEE (reference sequence). This CDR3 has 15 amino acids. The CDR3 DNA is TGTGCCAGCAGCTTGAGGGCGCTCTATAATTCACCCCTCCACTTT. This gives the protein CASSLRALYNSPLHF. Drawing the rest from reference TRBV5-4 and TRBJ1-6, the complete variable domain is ETGVTQSPTHLIKTRGQQVTLRCSSQSGHNTVSWYQQALGQGPQFIFQYYREEENGRGNFPPRFSGLQFPNYSSELNVNALELDDSALYLCASSLRALYNSPLHFGNGTRLTVT.

The CDR3 coding sequence is TGTGCCAGCAGTTCCCGTCTGAATGAGGTTAATACGTTTTGGGCCAAGAACTACGAGCAGTACTTC. Translating gives CASSSRLNEVNTFWAKNYEQYF. This chain links TRBV27 with TRBJ2-7; D ambiguous. Between the trimmed V and J ends, which lost 4 bases and 3 bases, there was a span of 37 bases. CDR3 size: 22 residues. The germline CDR1 and CDR2 sequences are MNHEY and SMNVEV (reference sequence).

The chain employs TRBV3-1 (or the pseudogene TRBV3-2) and TRBJ2-3, with 14 bases that match TRBD2. The CDR3 loop spans 17 amino acids. V lost 0 bases to trimming and J lost 3 bases; unmatched junction nucleotides: 2. Germline assignment: CDR1 LGHDT and CDR2 YNNKEL (reference sequence). CDR3 bases: TGTGCCAGCAGCCAAGAGGGACTAGCGGGAGAGACAGATACGCAGTATTTT. Residues: CASSQEGLAGETDTQYF.

The genes are TRBV6-5 and TRBJ1-2; tentatively, D is TRBD1 (5 bases). V lost 5 bases and J 3 bases, leaving 13 bases between the germline ends. Germline CDR1 is MNHEY and CDR2 is SVGAGI. The CDR3 is 14 amino acids. DNA for the CDR3: TGTGCCAGCAGTCGTGGGACGGGGTACTATGGCTACACCTTC. This codes for CASSRGTGYYGYTF.

The chain joins TRBV25-1 to TRBJ1-2; D is unclear. Germline loops: CDR1 MGHDK, CDR2 SYGVNS. The V gene lost 6 bases and the J gene lost 1 base, with 9 bases spanning the gap. CDR3 size: 13 residues. CDR3 protein: CASSGRVNYGYTF. CDR3 DNA: TGTGCCAGCAGCGGGCGAGTTAACTATGGCTACACCTTC.

The chain combines TRBV29-1 with TRBJ2-1; tentatively, D is TRBD2 (5 bases). CDR1 is SQVTM, CDR2 ANQGSEA, per germline. This CDR3 comprises 14 residues. Trimming took 4 bases from V and 16 from J, leaving 26 bases between them. For the CDR3, the DNA is TGCAGCGTTGTTATAGCGTCCGCCTCCACCCGACGATTCTTC. Residues: CSVVIASASTRRFF.

The chain joins TRBV7-9 to TRBJ1-2; D is perhaps TRBD1 (6 bases). The CDR3 runs to 14 residues. Germline assignment: CDR1 SEHNR and CDR2 FQNEAQ (reference sequence). V was cut by 8 bases and J by 7 bases, with 20 bases left in between. CDR3 DNA sequence: TGTGCCAGCGCCTACAGGGAAGCATCAGGTGGCTACACCTTC. It codes for CASAYREASGGYTF.

The rearrangement links TRBV19 to TRBJ1-2; D remains unclear. Germline V gene data show CDR1 as LNHDA and CDR2 as SQIVND (reference sequence). CDR3 length: 14 amino acids. V dropped 7 bases and J dropped 2 bases, with 14 bases sitting between them. DNA of the CDR3: TGTGCCAGTAACTCGCAGACAACCAACTATGGCTACACCTTC. It specifies CASNSQTTNYGYTF.

This clone showed up just once. The rearrangement joins TRBV28 to TRBJ2-1; perhaps TRBD2 as D (6 bases). The germline V gene has CDR1 MDHEN and CDR2 SYDVKM. V was clipped by 7 bases and J by 5 bases, with 18 bases between them. The CDR3 has 15 residues. The CDR3 nucleotides read TGTGCCAGCACCGCGGGACCATTCGGCCACAATGAGCAGTTCTTC. Translated: CASTAGPFGHNEQFF.